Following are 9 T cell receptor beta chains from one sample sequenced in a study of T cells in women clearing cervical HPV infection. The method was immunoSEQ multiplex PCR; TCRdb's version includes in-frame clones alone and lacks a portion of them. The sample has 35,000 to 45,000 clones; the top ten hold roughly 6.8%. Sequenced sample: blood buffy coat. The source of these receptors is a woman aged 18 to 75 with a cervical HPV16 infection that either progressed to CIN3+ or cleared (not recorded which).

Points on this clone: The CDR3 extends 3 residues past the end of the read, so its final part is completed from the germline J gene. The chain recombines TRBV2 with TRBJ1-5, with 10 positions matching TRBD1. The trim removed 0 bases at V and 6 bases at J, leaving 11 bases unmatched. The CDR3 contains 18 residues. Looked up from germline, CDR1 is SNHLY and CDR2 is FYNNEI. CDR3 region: CASSEAAPGTGDGQPQHF. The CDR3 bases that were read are TGTGCCAGCAGTGAAGCGGCCCCCGGGACAGGGGACGGTCAGCCC.

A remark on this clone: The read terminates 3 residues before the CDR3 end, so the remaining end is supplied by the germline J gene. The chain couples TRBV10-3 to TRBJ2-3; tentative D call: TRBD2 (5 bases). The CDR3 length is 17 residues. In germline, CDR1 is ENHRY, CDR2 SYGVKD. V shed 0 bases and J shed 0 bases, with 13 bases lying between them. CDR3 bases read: TGTGCCATCAGTGAGTCGCGGGCGGGTCCTAGCACAGATACG. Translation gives CAISESRAGPSTDT. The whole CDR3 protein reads CAISESRAGPSTDTQYF.

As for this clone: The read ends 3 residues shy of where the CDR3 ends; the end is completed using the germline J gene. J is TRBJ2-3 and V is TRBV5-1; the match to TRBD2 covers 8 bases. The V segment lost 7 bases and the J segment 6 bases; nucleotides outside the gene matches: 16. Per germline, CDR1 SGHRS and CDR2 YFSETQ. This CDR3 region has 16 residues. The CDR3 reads CASSAGGRGRGDTQYF. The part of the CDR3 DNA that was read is TGCGCCAGCTCGGCGGGGGGCCGGGGTAGGGGGGATACG.

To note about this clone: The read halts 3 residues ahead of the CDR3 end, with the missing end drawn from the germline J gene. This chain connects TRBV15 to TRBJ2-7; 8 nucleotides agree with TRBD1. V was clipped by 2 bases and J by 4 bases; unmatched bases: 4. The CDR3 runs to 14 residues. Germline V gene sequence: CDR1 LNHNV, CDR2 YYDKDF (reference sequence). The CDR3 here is CATSRTGTGYEQYF. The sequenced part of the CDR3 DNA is TGTGCCACCAGCAGAACCGGGACAGGTTACGAG.

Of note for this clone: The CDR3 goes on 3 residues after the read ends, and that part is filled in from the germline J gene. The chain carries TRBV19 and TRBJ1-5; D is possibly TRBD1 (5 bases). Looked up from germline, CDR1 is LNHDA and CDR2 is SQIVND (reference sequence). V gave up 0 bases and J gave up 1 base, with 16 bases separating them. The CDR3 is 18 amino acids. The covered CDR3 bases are TGTGCCAGTAGTATAGATCTGGAGGGGATTAGGAGCAATCAGCCC. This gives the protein CASSIDLEGIRSNQP. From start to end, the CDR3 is CASSIDLEGIRSNQPQHF.

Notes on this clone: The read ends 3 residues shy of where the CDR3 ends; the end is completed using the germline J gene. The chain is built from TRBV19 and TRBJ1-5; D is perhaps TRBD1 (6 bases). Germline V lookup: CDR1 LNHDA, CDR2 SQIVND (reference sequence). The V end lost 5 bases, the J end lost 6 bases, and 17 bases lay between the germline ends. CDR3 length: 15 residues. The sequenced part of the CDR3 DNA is TGTGCCAGTAGTGTGCTCAGGGGAAGTGGTCAGCCC. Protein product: CASSVLRGSGQP. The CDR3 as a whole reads CASSVLRGSGQPQHF. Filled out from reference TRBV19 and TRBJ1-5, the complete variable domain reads DGGITQSPKYLFRKEGQNVTLSCEQNLNHDAMYWYRQDPGQGLRLIYYSQIVNDFQKGDIAEGYSVSREKKESFPLTVTSAQKNPTAFYLCASSVLRGSGQPQHFGDGTRLSIL.

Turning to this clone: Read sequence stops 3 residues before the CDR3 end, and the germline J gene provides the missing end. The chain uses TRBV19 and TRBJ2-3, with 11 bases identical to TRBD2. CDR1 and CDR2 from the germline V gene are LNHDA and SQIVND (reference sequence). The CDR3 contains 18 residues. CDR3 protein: CASSINPSGRMKEETQYF. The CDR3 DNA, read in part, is TGTGCCAGTAGTATAAATCCTAGCGGGAGGATGAAGGAAGAGACG.

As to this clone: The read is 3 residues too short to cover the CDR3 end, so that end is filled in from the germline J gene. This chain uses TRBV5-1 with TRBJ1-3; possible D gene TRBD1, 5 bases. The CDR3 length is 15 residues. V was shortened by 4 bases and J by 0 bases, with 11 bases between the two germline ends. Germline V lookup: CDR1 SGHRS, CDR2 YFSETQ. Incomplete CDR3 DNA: TGCGCCAGCAGCCTCAAGGGGAGCTCTGGAAACACC. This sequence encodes CASSLKGSSGNT. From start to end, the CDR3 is CASSLKGSSGNTIYF.

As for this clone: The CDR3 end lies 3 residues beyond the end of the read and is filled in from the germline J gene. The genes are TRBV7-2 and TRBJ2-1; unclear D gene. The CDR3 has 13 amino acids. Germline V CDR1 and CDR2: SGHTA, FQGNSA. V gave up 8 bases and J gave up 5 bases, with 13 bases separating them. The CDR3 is CASSGQAHNEQFF. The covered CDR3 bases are TGTGCCAGCTCAGGTCAAGCTCACAATGAG. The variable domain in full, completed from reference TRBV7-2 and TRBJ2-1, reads GAGVSQSPSNKVTEKGKDVELRCDPISGHTALYWYRQSLGQGLEFLIYFQGNSAPDKSGLPSDRFSAERTGGSVSTLTIQRTQQEDSAVYLCASSGQAHNEQFFGPGTRLTVL.